This is a list of T cell receptor beta chains from one sample in a study of blood T cell repertoires in COVID-19. Clones were read by immunoSEQ multiplex PCR, and TCRdb kept only the in-frame ones, dropping some. The table lists 130,000 or so clones, around nine tenths of them singletons. Source material: peripheral blood. All receptors derive from a man aged 45-65 years with active or convalescent COVID-19. The CDR3 runs from the conserved cysteine through the conserved F or W. The D gene is left open where the match is weak. Clone sizes are given selectively: once, few, many, or a class where the clone is expanded.

v_gene,abundance,d_gene,j_gene,CDR3aa,CDR3nt
TRBV19,NA,TRBD2,TRBJ2-3,CASRAGTTDTQYF,TGTGCCAGTCGAGCGGGGACCACAGATACGCAGTATTTT
TRBV28,NA,TRBD1,TRBJ1-4,CASSFVQGVGEKLFF,TGTGCCAGCAGTTTCGTACAGGGGGTGGGTGAAAAACTGTTTTTT
TRBV5-8,few,NA,TRBJ2-1,CASSLIGSSYNEQFF,TGTGCCAGCAGCTTGATCGGGAGCTCCTACAATGAGCAGTTCTTC
TRBV19,NA,TRBD2,TRBJ2-5,CASSIEAGAQETQYF,TGTGCCAGTAGTATAGAAGCGGGGGCCCAAGAGACCCAGTACTTC
TRBV24-1,NA,NA,TRBJ2-3,CATSDLSYGRRDNTQYF,TGTGCCACCAGTGATTTATCTTATGGGCGGCGGGATAATACGCAGTATTTT
TRBV18,NA,TRBD2,TRBJ2-2,CASSPRTSGSVTGELFF,TGTGCCAGCTCCCCCAGGACTAGCGGGAGTGTCACCGGGGAGCTGTTTTTT
TRBV6-5,NA,NA,TRBJ1-6,CASSRASSYNSPLHF,TGTGCCAGCAGTCGTGCCAGCTCCTATAATTCACCCCTCCACTTT
TRBV10-3,NA,NA,TRBJ2-3,CAISGSGRVTDTQYF,TGTGCCATCAGTGGGAGCGGGCGGGTAACAGATACGCAGTATTTT
TRBV29-1,NA,TRBD1,TRBJ1-5,CSVGTGSLQPQHF,TGCAGCGTTGGGACAGGGTCCCTTCAGCCCCAGCATTTT
TRBV30,NA,NA,TRBJ2-2,CAWRISSGELFF,TGTGCCTGGAGGATTAGTTCTGGGGAGCTGTTTTTT
TRBV19,NA,TRBD2,TRBJ2-5,CASSITASGGSQETQYF,TGTGCCAGTAGTATAACGGCTAGCGGGGGGTCTCAAGAGACCCAGTACTTC
TRBV21-1,NA,NA,TRBJ2-1,CASCNGQVKSYNEQFF,TGTGCCAGCTGTAACGGACAGGTAAAATCCTACAATGAGCAGTTCTTC
TRBV11-3,NA,TRBD2,TRBJ2-3,CASSLVSAGGPDTQYF,TGTGCCAGCAGCTTAGTGTCTGCGGGGGGGCCAGATACGCAGTATTTT
TRBV2,NA,TRBD1,TRBJ1-2,CASTRQGAYGYTF,TGTGCCAGCACTCGACAGGGGGCGTATGGCTACACCTTC
TRBV5-1,NA,TRBD2,TRBJ2-3,CASSRREDDTQYF,TGCGCCAGCAGCCGCCGGGAGGACGATACGCAGTATTTT
TRBV6-5,NA,NA,TRBJ1-5,CASRRGDGNQPQHF,TGTGCCAGCCGACGGGGGGATGGCAATCAGCCCCAGCATTTT
TRBV30,once,NA,TRBJ1-3,CAWSVPTGSSGNTIYF,TGTGCCTGGAGTGTCCCAACAGGGAGCTCTGGAAACACCATATATTTT
TRBV10-1,NA,TRBD1,TRBJ2-2,CASSESRTGYTGELFF,TGCGCCAGCAGTGAGTCCCGGACAGGGTACACCGGGGAGCTGTTTTTT
TRBV7-6,NA,NA,TRBJ2-7,CASSLSDRHEQYF,TGTGCCAGCAGCTTATCGGACAGACACGAGCAGTACTTC
TRBV7-2,NA,NA,TRBJ1-4,CASSLVPNEEKLFF,TGTGCCAGCAGCTTAGTGCCGAACGAGGAAAAACTGTTTTTT
TRBV27,NA,TRBD2,TRBJ2-5,CASSSIRRGAQETQYF,TGTGCCAGCAGTTCCATTCGGCGGGGGGCCCAAGAGACCCAGTACTTC
TRBV21-1,NA,NA,TRBJ1-1,CASSKSGVPEAFF,TGTGCCAGCAGCAAAAGCGGGGTCCCTGAAGCTTTCTTT